Below are 31 T cell receptor beta chains sequenced from a single sample in a study of blood T cells in healthy people across ages. A second about 6 to 12 cycle PCR used barcoded and J-beta primers. TCRdb redid the calling of the 5' RACE reads with MiXCR, one entry per CDR3 protein. The data contain about 1.8 million distinct CDR3 sequences, roughly 49% of them seen just once; the ten biggest clones take up roughly 2.1%. The sequenced sample consisted of blood. These receptors were taken from a woman aged 40 to 50 in good health.

The CDR3 DNA follows: TGTGCCAGCATGGGGGGCGCGGAGACCCAGTACTTC. The encoded protein is CASMGGAETQYF. The V and J genes are TRBV6-5 and TRBJ2-5, with D perhaps matching TRBD1 or TRBD2 (6 bases each). CDR1 MNHEY and CDR2 SVGAGI come from the germline V gene. CDR3 length: 12 residues. The V and J ends lost 7 bases and 5 bases respectively, with 11 bases between them.

Comments on this clonotype: A clone one base away is much larger, so this may be a read error. The CDR3 carries no conserved terminal phenylalanine or tryptophan, so it likely arises from a read error. V and J are TRBV29-1 and TRBJ2-5, with D hard to call. This CDR3 spans 15 amino acids. Germline V CDR1 and CDR2: SQVTM, ANQGSEA. The V end lost 5 bases, the J end lost 0 bases, and 16 bases lay between the germline ends. CDR3 DNA: TGCAGCGTTATTAGTTCCCTCGGATACCAAGAGACCCAGTACTTA. Encoded protein: CSVISSLGYQETQYL.

This sequence joins TRBV4-1 and TRBJ1-5; D gene uncertain. Between the trimmed V and J ends, which lost 0 bases and 0 bases, there was a span of 12 bases. Looked up from germline, CDR1 is MGHRA and CDR2 is YSYEKL. The CDR3 sequence is 17 residues long. CDR3 DNA sequence: TGCGCCAGCAGCCAAGATCCGGTGGAGAATAGCAATCAGCCCCAGCATTTT. Translation gives CASSQDPVENSNQPQHF.

CDR3: CASSPRQGGSGYTF. Here the CDR3 DNA reads TGCGCCAGCAGCCCCCGACAGGGAGGATCTGGCTACACCTTC. This chain connects TRBV4-3 to TRBJ1-2; 7 bases align to TRBD1. Per germline, CDR1 LGHNA and CDR2 YSLEER. The CDR3 has 14 amino acids. Trimming took 4 bases from V and 7 from J; bases not matched to a gene: 9.

In its sample, this clonotype was seen a few times. The rearrangement uses TRBV12-3 or TRBV12-4 and TRBJ2-5, with D unclear. CDR3 length: 13 amino acids. Deletions cut 5 bases from V and 1 base from J, with 8 bases between. The CDR3 DNA sequence: TGTGCCAGCAGTATCCCACCCCAAGAGACCCAGTACTTC. Translated: CASSIPPQETQYF.

The chain combines TRBV11-1 with TRBJ2-3; 7 bases agree with TRBD2. The CDR3 length is 16 residues. The J segment lost 4 bases and the V segment lost 5 bases, leaving 12 bases of the junction unmatched. Germline lookup yields CDR1 SGHAT and CDR2 FQDESV (reference sequence). The CDR3 sequence: CASSQDGGSGSDTQYF. CDR3 coding DNA: TGTGCCAGCAGCCAAGATGGCGGGAGCGGCTCAGATACGCAGTATTTT. The full variable domain, rest sourced from reference TRBV11-1 and TRBJ2-3, is EAEVAQSPRYKITEKSQAVAFWCDPISGHATLYWYRQILGQGPELLVQFQDESVVDDSQLPKDRFSAERLKGVDSTLKIQPAELGDSAMYLCASSQDGGSGSDTQYFGPGTRLTVL.

The J gene is TRBJ2-7, the V gene TRBV4-3; 11 bases line up with TRBD2. The germline gives CDR1 LGHNA, CDR2 YSLEER. CDR3 length: 15 residues. With V trimmed by 0 bases and J by 3 bases, 1 base remained unmatched. The CDR3 is CASSQEGLAGYEQYF. The CDR3 DNA follows: TGCGCCAGCAGCCAAGAAGGACTAGCGGGCTACGAGCAGTACTTC.

The chain links TRBV7-2 to TRBJ2-5; D gene unclear. The CDR3 length is 16 residues. Between the trimmed V and J ends, which lost 5 bases and 5 bases, there was a span of 21 bases. Germline CDR1 is SGHTA and CDR2 is FQGNSA. The CDR3 bases are TGTGCCAGCAGCATACAATCCGGCGTCCGTGGGGAGACCCAGTACTTC. Its translation: CASSIQSGVRGETQYF.

This clonotype was found many times. The chain couples TRBV29-1 to TRBJ2-1; 14 bases are a match to TRBD2. The CDR3 extends over 14 amino acids. Germline V lookup: CDR1 SQVTM, CDR2 ANQGSEA. Germline trimming cut 7 bases from V and 12 bases from J; bases unmatched to any gene: 11. The CDR3 region is CSGTGLAGARGQFF. The CDR3 nucleotides read TGCAGCGGGACGGGACTAGCGGGGGCCCGTGGGCAGTTCTTC.

This clonotype was observed a few times. V is TRBV3-1 and J is TRBJ2-5, with D perhaps matching TRBD2 (5 bases). The last part of the DNA fits TRBJ2-7 better; the J call may be wrong. The germline CDR1 and CDR2 sequences are LGHDT and YNNKEL (reference sequence). There are 13 residues in the CDR3. The CDR3 spells CASSPREDYEQYF. In DNA, the CDR3 is TGTGCCAGCAGCCCCCGGGAAGACTACGAGCAGTACTTC.

V gene TRBV6-2 or TRBV6-3 combines with J gene TRBJ2-7, with a tentative D call TRBD2 (5 bases). The DNA end favors TRBJ2-5, so the J call may be wrong. The CDR3 covers 12 residues. Germline V gene sequence: CDR1 MNHEY, CDR2 SVGEGT. This chain's CDR3 is CASSPGIGTQYF. The CDR3 bases are TGTGCCAGCAGTCCGGGAATTGGGACCCAGTACTTC.

The chain couples TRBV28 to TRBJ1-4; the D is unclear. From germline, CDR1 is MDHEN and CDR2 SYDVKM. CDR3 length: 12 amino acids. Trimming removed 8 bases from V and 10 bases from J, with 14 bases in between. CDR3 protein: CASEFGRGKLFF. Written as DNA, the CDR3 is TGTGCCAGCGAATTTGGACGTGGAAAACTGTTTTTT.

The V call is TRBV14, the J call TRBJ2-3; 9 positions match TRBD2. CDR3 length: 18 residues. Looked up from germline, CDR1 is SGHDN and CDR2 is FVKESK. V was pared by 1 base and J by 5 bases, with 13 bases of the junction left unmatched. CDR3 DNA: TGTGCCAGCAGCCAAGGCCTAGAGCGGGGGGTACTTCGAGATACGCAGTATTTT. This gives the protein CASSQGLERGVLRDTQYF.

This clonotype was seen only a few times. The V gene is TRBV5-1, the J gene TRBJ2-1; D may be TRBD1 (5 bases). The length of the CDR3 is 13 residues. Per germline, CDR1 SGHRS and CDR2 YFSETQ. V was trimmed by 5 bases and J by 4 bases, leaving 10 bases between them. Here the CDR3 reads CASRQAEYNEQFF. CDR3 coding DNA: TGCGCCAGCAGACAGGCTGAATACAATGAGCAGTTCTTC.

The CDR3: CSARDKSGSTDTQYF. CDR3 nucleotide sequence: TGCAGTGCTAGAGATAAGTCAGGGTCCACAGATACGCAGTATTTT. This chain connects TRBV20-1 to TRBJ2-3, with a possible D match to TRBD1 (5 bases). The V gene lost 0 bases and the J gene lost 2 bases, with 12 bases spanning the gap. Per germline, CDR1 DFQATT and CDR2 SNEGSKA (reference sequence). The CDR3 covers 15 residues.

In this sample, this clonotype turned up a few times. The V call is TRBV9, the J call TRBJ1-2; 9 bases fit TRBD1. The CDR3 has 15 residues. The germline gives CDR1 SGDLS, CDR2 YYNGEE. V shed 0 bases and J 4 bases; nucleotides not matched to a gene: 4. As DNA, the CDR3 is TGTGCCAGCAGCGTAGACCCGACAGGGGGCTATGGCTACACCTTC. Translated: CASSVDPTGGYGYTF. The whole variable domain, filled in from reference TRBV9 and TRBJ1-2, reads DSGVTQTPKHLITATGQRVTLRCSPRSGDLSVYWYQQSLDQGLQFLIQYYNGEERAKGNILERFSAQQFPDLHSELNLSSLELGDSALYFCASSVDPTGGYGYTFGSGTRLTVV.

This chain uses TRBV28 with TRBJ2-5; D possibly corresponds to TRBD2 (5 bases). The germline V gene encodes CDR1 MDHEN and CDR2 SYDVKM. The CDR3 consists of 11 residues. V lost 3 bases, J lost 9 bases, and 8 bases lay in between. CDR3 protein: CASSFTGAQYF. DNA of the CDR3: TGTGCCAGCAGTTTTACCGGGGCCCAGTACTTC. The full variable domain, completed using reference TRBV28 and TRBJ2-5, is DVKVTQSSRYLVKRTGEKVFLECVQDMDHENMFWYRQDPGLGLRLIYFSYDVKMKEKGDIPEGYSVSREKKERFSLILESASTNQTSMYLCASSFTGAQYFGPGTRLLVL.

The chain combines TRBV6-6 with TRBJ2-7; TRBD2 aligns across 10 bases. CDR1 and CDR2 (germline): MNHNY, SVGAGI (reference sequence). CDR3 length: 14 amino acids. The junction had 4 bases not matched to a gene; V was cut back by 2 bases and J by 6 bases. The CDR3 region has the DNA TGTGCCAGCAGTTACCAGGGACTAGCGACCGAGCAGTACTTC. Encoded protein: CASSYQGLATEQYF.

Remarks on this clonotype: The junction does not match germline at one end; this may be a read error. This chain links TRBV20-1 with TRBJ1-1; the match to TRBD1 covers 8 bases. The CDR3 has 12 residues. Germline V gene sequence: CDR1 DFQATT, CDR2 SNEGSKA (reference sequence). CDR3 sequence: CSVRTGGTEAFF. Here the CDR3 DNA reads TGCAGTGTTAGAACAGGGGGCACTGAAGCTTTCTTT.

This CDR3 is CASSFMISGGDDEQFF. CDR3 DNA sequence: TGTGCCAGCAGTTTCATGATCAGCGGGGGGGACGATGAGCAGTTCTTC. This chain uses TRBV28 with TRBJ2-1, with 10 bases aligning to TRBD2. V trimming: 3 bases; J trimming: 8 bases; junction bases outside the gene matches: 10. This CDR3 comprises 16 residues. The germline CDR1 and CDR2 sequences are MDHEN and SYDVKM.

CDR3 DNA sequence: TGCAGTGCTGACCAGCGGGGGGCCTACAATGAGCAGTTCTTC. Translation gives CSADQRGAYNEQFF. This chain joins TRBV20-1 and TRBJ2-1, with TRBD2 identical over 9 bases. CDR1 and CDR2 (germline): DFQATT, SNEGSKA (reference sequence). Trimming took 5 bases from V and 2 from J; bases not matched to a gene: 4. The CDR3 contains 14 residues.

The rearrangement uses TRBV7-2 and TRBJ2-1, with TRBD2 as a possible D gene (6 bases). The CDR3 is 16 residues long. Looked up from germline, CDR1 is SGHTA and CDR2 is FQGNSA. Deletions cut 1 base from V and 4 bases from J, with 14 bases between. Here the CDR3 reads CASSLEGLAYYNEQFF. The CDR3 nucleotides are TGTGCCAGCAGCTTAGAAGGTCTAGCGTATTACAATGAGCAGTTCTTC.

V gene TRBV20-1 combines with J gene TRBJ2-5; D gene uncertain. Germline loops: CDR1 DFQATT, CDR2 SNEGSKA (reference sequence). Trimming took off 0 bases at V and 0 bases at J, with 11 bases between the two ends. This CDR3 is 15 amino acids long. The chain's CDR3 is CSARDLYIYQETQYF. In nucleotides, the CDR3 is TGCAGTGCTAGAGATCTATATATATACCAAGAGACCCAGTACTTC.

This CDR3 reads CASSRRSQDRGGNNEQFF. The DNA of the CDR3 is TGTGCCAGCAGCAGAAGATCCCAAGACAGGGGGGGGAACAATGAGCAGTTCTTC. This chain joins TRBV12-3 or TRBV12-4 and TRBJ2-1; TRBD1 matches at 9 bases. After removal of 6 bases from V and 5 bases from J, the junction contained 17 bases not matched to a gene. The length of the CDR3 is 18 residues.

This chain connects TRBV24-1 to TRBJ2-1; possible D gene TRBD1, 6 bases. Between the trimmed V and J ends, which lost 3 bases and 1 base, there was a span of 12 bases. The CDR3 spans 16 residues. The germline V gene has CDR1 KGHDR and CDR2 SFDVKD. The CDR3 nucleotides are TGTGCCACCAGTGATGCAGGGGCGAAATCCTACAATGAGCAGTTCTTC. It codes for CATSDAGAKSYNEQFF.

The chain links TRBV11-2 to TRBJ2-1; D unresolved. Germline V gene lookup returns CDR1 SGHAT and CDR2 FQNNGV. Between the trimmed V and J ends, which lost 5 bases and 13 bases, there was a span of 24 bases. The CDR3 totals 15 residues. The DNA for the CDR3 is TGTGCCAGCAGCCTCAGTGTCCCCTCTCAAGAGACCCAGTTCTTC. Amino acid sequence: CASSLSVPSQETQFF. Full variable domain (missing parts from reference TRBV11-2 and TRBJ2-1): EAGVAQSPRYKIIEKRQSVAFWCNPISGHATLYWYQQILGQGPKLLIQFQNNGVVDDSQLPKDRFSAERLKGVDSTLKIQPAKLEDSAVYLCASSLSVPSQETQFFGPGTRLTVL.

This chain uses TRBV2 with TRBJ2-7, with a tentative D call TRBD2 (5 bases). Trimming cost V 10 bases and J 1 base, with 11 bases left between them. Germline V gives CDR1 SNHLY, CDR2 FYNNEI. The CDR3 loop spans 12 amino acids. The CDR3 protein is CATAGVSYEQYF. CDR3 bases: TGTGCCACCGCCGGGGTTTCCTACGAGCAGTACTTC.

This clonotype was seen a few times. The CDR3 sequence is CASSTGNVYGYTF. In DNA form, the CDR3 reads TGTGCCAGCAGCACAGGGAACGTCTATGGCTACACCTTC. This chain links TRBV7-9 with TRBJ1-2; tentative D call: TRBD1 (6 bases). Germline V gene lookup returns CDR1 SEHNR and CDR2 FQNEAQ (reference sequence). Trimming stripped 5 bases from V and 4 bases from J, with 11 bases between. CDR3 length equals 13 residues.

This clonotype was seen a handful of times. This chain joins TRBV28 and TRBJ1-2; TRBD1 matches at 10 bases. The trim removed 5 bases at V and 8 bases at J, leaving 11 bases unmatched. This CDR3 is built from 15 residues. Germline V lookup: CDR1 MDHEN, CDR2 SYDVKM. CDR3 nucleotide sequence: TGTGCCAGCAGTCCTCCAGACAGGGGGCGTGTAGGCTACACCTTC. Protein product: CASSPPDRGRVGYTF.

The chain recombines TRBV7-8 with TRBJ2-7, with D possibly TRBD1 on 6 matching bases. The V end lost 6 bases, the J end lost 8 bases, and 23 bases lay between the germline ends. Germline V lookup: CDR1 SGHVS, CDR2 FQNEAQ. The CDR3 runs to 15 residues. Here the CDR3 reads CASSSETGGRPKQYF. The CDR3 nucleotides are TGTGCCAGCAGTTCAGAGACAGGCGGCCGTCCTAAGCAGTACTTC.

The rearrangement uses TRBV27 and TRBJ2-7; D is perhaps TRBD1 or TRBD2 (7 bases each). CDR1 and CDR2 from the germline V gene are MNHEY and SMNVEV (reference sequence). Trimming took 3 bases from V and 6 from J, leaving 15 bases between them. CDR3 length: 14 amino acids. The CDR3 nucleotides are TGTGCCAGCAGTTTCCGCAGGGGGGGTTTCGAGCAGTACTTC. It translates to CASSFRRGGFEQYF.